This T cell receptor beta chain was observed in a study of CD8 T cells in Susac syndrome. RNA was extracted with the RNeasy kit, and a quantity of about 0.45 to 1 ug was reverse transcribed using random hexamers. MiXCR, applied by TCRdb to the immunoSEQ multiplex PCR reads, yields one record per CDR3 protein. The sample consists of about 27,000 distinct CDR3 sequences, about 93% of them appearing once. Trimming pared 1 base from V and 0 bases from J, leaving 12 bases between. CDR1 and CDR2 from the germline V gene are SGHVS and FQNEAQ. The CDR3 totals 16 residues. The genes are TRBV7-8 and TRBJ1-1; D not resolved. Sequencing was done on a sample of CD8+ T cells from PBMCs. The receptor comes from a human donor in good health. The CDR3 DNA follows: TGTGCCAGCAGCTTAGGGTTTCGAAGTATGAACACTGAAGCTTTCTTT. It codes for CASSLGFRSMNTEAFF.